This T cell receptor beta chain was found in a study of cytomegalovirus exposure and HLA in healthy donors. For this clone: Its matching antigen is unknown.

Study-level results: Most TCRs appeared rarely, but some public TCRs recurred in many donors. Accounts indicate the classifier identified cytomegalovirus status with strong specificity and sensitivity. A previous analysis found most TCR beta V segments productive roughly 87% or roughly 30% of the time.

This PCR relied on a set of 60 Vbeta primers and 13 Jbeta primers. Per the original data handling: Unique TCR beta chains totaled around 86 million in a later count, with roughly 11 million of them shared. Here immunoSEQ multiplex PCR was the method, and the copy in TCRdb shows in-frame clones only, minus some. That table supplies the V and J calls and clone size; D and trimming were determined from the DNA. This sample yields some 120,000 clones, of which 76% are seen a single time; about 2% belongs to the top ten. This CDR3 region has 13 residues. J was trimmed by 7 bases and V by 4 bases; bases with no gene match: 5. Germline loops: CDR1 SGDLS, CDR2 YYNGEE.

The chain uses TRBV9 and TRBJ2-1; 7 bases match TRBD1. This clonotype originated in a man aged 45-65 years in good health and CMV-seronegative. The source material was PBMCs. This chain's CDR3 is CASSIKQGNEQFF. The DNA of the CDR3 is TGTGCCAGCAGCATAAAACAGGGGAATGAGCAGTTCTTC. Full variable domain (missing parts from reference TRBV9 and TRBJ2-1): DSGVTQTPKHLITATGQRVTLRCSPRSGDLSVYWYQQSLDQGLQFLIQYYNGEERAKGNILERFSAQQFPDLHSELNLSSLELGDSALYFCASSIKQGNEQFFGPGTRLTVL.